A selection of T cell receptor beta chains follows, all from one sample in a study of T-cell reconstitution after alpha-beta-depleted transplantation in children. TCRdb independently ran MiXCR on the PCR reads; one entry per CDR3 protein. The sample comprises a few hundred thousand distinct CDR3 sequences, about 9.2% of which are singletons, and 5% to 7% rests with the top ten. Sequenced here: PBMCs from the stem cell graft donor, sampled from the stem cell graft. The receptors here all came from a human donor who donated a stem cell graft to a child with acute lymphoblastic leukemia. CDR3s include the opening cysteine and the closing phenylalanine or tryptophan. The D gene is left open where the match is weak. A clone size is listed for some rows: how often the clone was seen (once, few, many), or a class if it is expanded.

J gene: TRBJ2-5; V gene: TRBV2; clone size: few; D gene: -; CDR3 protein: CASSELRSVQETQYF; CDR3 DNA: TGTGCCAGCAGTGAACTCCGCTCTGTCCAAGAGACCCAGTACTTC
J gene: TRBJ1-2; V gene: TRBV27; clone size: few; D gene: -; CDR3 protein: CASSETGIWTF; CDR3 DNA: TGTGCCAGCAGCGAAACAGGGATCTGGACCTTC
J gene: TRBJ2-3; V gene: TRBV7-2; clone size: many; D gene: TRBD2; CDR3 protein: CASSLRLAGLADTQYF; CDR3 DNA: TGTGCCAGCAGCTTACGGCTAGCGGGTCTCGCAGATACGCAGTATTTT
J gene: TRBJ2-2; V gene: TRBV5-1; clone size: many; D gene: -; CDR3 protein: CASSGSGGSTGELFF; CDR3 DNA: TGCGCCAGCAGCGGCTCAGGAGGTAGCACCGGGGAGCTGTTTTTT
J gene: TRBJ2-1; V gene: TRBV20-1; clone size: many; D gene: -; CDR3 protein: CSARDRRQGGVYEQFF; CDR3 DNA: TGCAGTGCTAGAGATCGCCGGCAGGGGGGGGTTTATGAGCAGTTCTTC
J gene: TRBJ2-5; V gene: TRBV5-1; clone size: few; D gene: -; CDR3 protein: CASSLMGGLTQETQYF; CDR3 DNA: TGCGCCAGCAGCTTAATGGGGGGGCTGACCCAAGAGACCCAGTACTTC
J gene: TRBJ2-7; V gene: TRBV5-4; clone size: many; D gene: TRBD2; CDR3 protein: CASSLSTSGGIYEQYF; CDR3 DNA: TGTGCCAGCAGCTTGTCGACTAGCGGGGGGATATACGAGCAGTACTTC
J gene: TRBJ2-3; V gene: TRBV11-2; clone size: few; D gene: -; CDR3 protein: CASSLFSPPDTQYF; CDR3 DNA: TGTGCCAGCAGCTTATTTTCGCCCCCAGATACGCAGTATTTT
J gene: TRBJ1-4; V gene: TRBV9; clone size: few; D gene: -; CDR3 protein: CASSAGGGAYAEKLFF; CDR3 DNA: TGTGCCAGCAGCGCCGGAGGCGGGGCCTACGCGGAAAAACTGTTTTTT
J gene: TRBJ2-6; V gene: TRBV10-3; clone size: few; D gene: -; CDR3 protein: CAITNPGSGANVLTF; CDR3 DNA: TGTGCCATCACAAATCCGGGGTCTGGGGCCAACGTCCTGACTTTC
J gene: TRBJ1-2; V gene: TRBV6-1; clone size: -; D gene: -; CDR3 protein: CASSEGVARGYTF; CDR3 DNA: TGTGCCAGCAGTGAGGGCGTCGCCCGAGGGTACACCTTC
J gene: TRBJ2-1; V gene: TRBV19; clone size: few; D gene: TRBD2; CDR3 protein: CASSPHAGGDNEQFF; CDR3 DNA: TGTGCCAGTAGTCCCCATGCGGGGGGGGACAATGAGCAGTTCTTC
J gene: TRBJ2-5; V gene: TRBV6-2/TRBV6-3; clone size: many; D gene: -; CDR3 protein: CASSYPRETQYF; CDR3 DNA: TGTGCCAGCAGTTACCCCCGAGAGACCCAGTACTTC
J gene: TRBJ1-1; V gene: TRBV27; clone size: -; D gene: -; CDR3 protein: CASSSRGEGHEAFF; CDR3 DNA: TGTGCCAGCAGTTCCCGGGGGGAGGGCCATGAAGCTTTCTTT
J gene: TRBJ2-7; V gene: TRBV29-1; clone size: many; D gene: TRBD1; CDR3 protein: CSVAQGAFNEQYF; CDR3 DNA: TGCAGCGTTGCACAGGGGGCTTTTAACGAGCAGTACTTC
J gene: TRBJ2-1; V gene: TRBV5-5; clone size: -; D gene: TRBD2; CDR3 protein: CASSLAGGLANEQFF; CDR3 DNA: TGTGCCAGCAGCTTGGCCGGGGGACTAGCTAATGAGCAGTTCTTC
J gene: TRBJ2-7; V gene: TRBV7-2; clone size: many; D gene: -; CDR3 protein: CASSLASVYEQYF; CDR3 DNA: TGTGCCAGCAGCTTAGCTAGCGTATACGAGCAGTACTTC
J gene: TRBJ1-2; V gene: TRBV27; clone size: -; D gene: TRBD1; CDR3 protein: CASSLLPGGTNYGYTF; CDR3 DNA: TGTGCCAGCAGTTTATTGCCAGGGGGGACTAACTATGGCTACACCTTC
J gene: TRBJ2-1; V gene: TRBV7-9; clone size: -; D gene: TRBD2; CDR3 protein: CASSLMGLAGNEQFF; CDR3 DNA: TGTGCCAGCAGCCTAATGGGACTAGCGGGAAATGAGCAGTTCTTC
J gene: TRBJ1-2; V gene: TRBV10-2; clone size: many; D gene: TRBD1; CDR3 protein: CASKDRGPYGYTF; CDR3 DNA: TGCGCCAGCAAGGACAGGGGGCCCTATGGCTACACCTTC
J gene: TRBJ1-2; V gene: TRBV27; clone size: -; D gene: TRBD1; CDR3 protein: CASRPRGAYGYTF; CDR3 DNA: TGTGCCAGCAGACCCAGGGGGGCCTATGGCTACACCTTC
J gene: TRBJ2-6; V gene: TRBV20-1; clone size: many; D gene: -; CDR3 protein: CSASFGTGGSGANVLTF; CDR3 DNA: TGCAGTGCTAGCTTTGGGACGGGCGGCTCTGGGGCCAACGTCCTGACTTTC
J gene: TRBJ1-4; V gene: TRBV12-3/TRBV12-4; clone size: many; D gene: TRBD1; CDR3 protein: CASSSGQGFEKLFF; CDR3 DNA: TGTGCCAGCAGTTCGGGACAGGGGTTTGAAAAACTGTTTTTT
J gene: TRBJ2-3; V gene: TRBV20-1; clone size: many; D gene: TRBD2; CDR3 protein: CSAPSGGGTDTQYF; CDR3 DNA: TGCAGTGCGCCTTCCGGCGGGGGGACAGATACGCAGTATTTT
J gene: TRBJ2-2; V gene: TRBV30; clone size: few; D gene: TRBD2; CDR3 protein: CAWRKSGAGELFF; CDR3 DNA: TGTGCCTGGAGAAAAAGCGGGGCCGGGGAGCTGTTTTTT
J gene: TRBJ1-1; V gene: TRBV5-8; clone size: many; D gene: -; CDR3 protein: CASGPGSAEAFF; CDR3 DNA: TGTGCCAGCGGTCCGGGGAGCGCTGAAGCTTTCTTT
J gene: TRBJ2-3; V gene: TRBV9; clone size: -; D gene: -; CDR3 protein: CASSVEVEVGKLTDTQYF; CDR3 DNA: TGTGCCAGCAGCGTAGAGGTGGAGGTGGGCAAACTCACAGATACGCAGTATTTT
J gene: TRBJ2-2; V gene: TRBV29-1; clone size: many; D gene: -; CDR3 protein: CSVERVPGELFF; CDR3 DNA: TGCAGCGTTGAACGCGTTCCCGGGGAGCTGTTTTTT
J gene: TRBJ2-7; V gene: TRBV10-3; clone size: many; D gene: TRBD1; CDR3 protein: CAISAPGTGDEQYF; CDR3 DNA: TGTGCCATCAGTGCCCCCGGGACAGGGGACGAGCAGTACTTC
J gene: TRBJ2-3; V gene: TRBV20-1; clone size: few; D gene: TRBD2; CDR3 protein: CSASPPATSRNTQYF; CDR3 DNA: TGCAGTGCTAGCCCCCCCGCGACTAGCAGGAATACGCAGTATTTT